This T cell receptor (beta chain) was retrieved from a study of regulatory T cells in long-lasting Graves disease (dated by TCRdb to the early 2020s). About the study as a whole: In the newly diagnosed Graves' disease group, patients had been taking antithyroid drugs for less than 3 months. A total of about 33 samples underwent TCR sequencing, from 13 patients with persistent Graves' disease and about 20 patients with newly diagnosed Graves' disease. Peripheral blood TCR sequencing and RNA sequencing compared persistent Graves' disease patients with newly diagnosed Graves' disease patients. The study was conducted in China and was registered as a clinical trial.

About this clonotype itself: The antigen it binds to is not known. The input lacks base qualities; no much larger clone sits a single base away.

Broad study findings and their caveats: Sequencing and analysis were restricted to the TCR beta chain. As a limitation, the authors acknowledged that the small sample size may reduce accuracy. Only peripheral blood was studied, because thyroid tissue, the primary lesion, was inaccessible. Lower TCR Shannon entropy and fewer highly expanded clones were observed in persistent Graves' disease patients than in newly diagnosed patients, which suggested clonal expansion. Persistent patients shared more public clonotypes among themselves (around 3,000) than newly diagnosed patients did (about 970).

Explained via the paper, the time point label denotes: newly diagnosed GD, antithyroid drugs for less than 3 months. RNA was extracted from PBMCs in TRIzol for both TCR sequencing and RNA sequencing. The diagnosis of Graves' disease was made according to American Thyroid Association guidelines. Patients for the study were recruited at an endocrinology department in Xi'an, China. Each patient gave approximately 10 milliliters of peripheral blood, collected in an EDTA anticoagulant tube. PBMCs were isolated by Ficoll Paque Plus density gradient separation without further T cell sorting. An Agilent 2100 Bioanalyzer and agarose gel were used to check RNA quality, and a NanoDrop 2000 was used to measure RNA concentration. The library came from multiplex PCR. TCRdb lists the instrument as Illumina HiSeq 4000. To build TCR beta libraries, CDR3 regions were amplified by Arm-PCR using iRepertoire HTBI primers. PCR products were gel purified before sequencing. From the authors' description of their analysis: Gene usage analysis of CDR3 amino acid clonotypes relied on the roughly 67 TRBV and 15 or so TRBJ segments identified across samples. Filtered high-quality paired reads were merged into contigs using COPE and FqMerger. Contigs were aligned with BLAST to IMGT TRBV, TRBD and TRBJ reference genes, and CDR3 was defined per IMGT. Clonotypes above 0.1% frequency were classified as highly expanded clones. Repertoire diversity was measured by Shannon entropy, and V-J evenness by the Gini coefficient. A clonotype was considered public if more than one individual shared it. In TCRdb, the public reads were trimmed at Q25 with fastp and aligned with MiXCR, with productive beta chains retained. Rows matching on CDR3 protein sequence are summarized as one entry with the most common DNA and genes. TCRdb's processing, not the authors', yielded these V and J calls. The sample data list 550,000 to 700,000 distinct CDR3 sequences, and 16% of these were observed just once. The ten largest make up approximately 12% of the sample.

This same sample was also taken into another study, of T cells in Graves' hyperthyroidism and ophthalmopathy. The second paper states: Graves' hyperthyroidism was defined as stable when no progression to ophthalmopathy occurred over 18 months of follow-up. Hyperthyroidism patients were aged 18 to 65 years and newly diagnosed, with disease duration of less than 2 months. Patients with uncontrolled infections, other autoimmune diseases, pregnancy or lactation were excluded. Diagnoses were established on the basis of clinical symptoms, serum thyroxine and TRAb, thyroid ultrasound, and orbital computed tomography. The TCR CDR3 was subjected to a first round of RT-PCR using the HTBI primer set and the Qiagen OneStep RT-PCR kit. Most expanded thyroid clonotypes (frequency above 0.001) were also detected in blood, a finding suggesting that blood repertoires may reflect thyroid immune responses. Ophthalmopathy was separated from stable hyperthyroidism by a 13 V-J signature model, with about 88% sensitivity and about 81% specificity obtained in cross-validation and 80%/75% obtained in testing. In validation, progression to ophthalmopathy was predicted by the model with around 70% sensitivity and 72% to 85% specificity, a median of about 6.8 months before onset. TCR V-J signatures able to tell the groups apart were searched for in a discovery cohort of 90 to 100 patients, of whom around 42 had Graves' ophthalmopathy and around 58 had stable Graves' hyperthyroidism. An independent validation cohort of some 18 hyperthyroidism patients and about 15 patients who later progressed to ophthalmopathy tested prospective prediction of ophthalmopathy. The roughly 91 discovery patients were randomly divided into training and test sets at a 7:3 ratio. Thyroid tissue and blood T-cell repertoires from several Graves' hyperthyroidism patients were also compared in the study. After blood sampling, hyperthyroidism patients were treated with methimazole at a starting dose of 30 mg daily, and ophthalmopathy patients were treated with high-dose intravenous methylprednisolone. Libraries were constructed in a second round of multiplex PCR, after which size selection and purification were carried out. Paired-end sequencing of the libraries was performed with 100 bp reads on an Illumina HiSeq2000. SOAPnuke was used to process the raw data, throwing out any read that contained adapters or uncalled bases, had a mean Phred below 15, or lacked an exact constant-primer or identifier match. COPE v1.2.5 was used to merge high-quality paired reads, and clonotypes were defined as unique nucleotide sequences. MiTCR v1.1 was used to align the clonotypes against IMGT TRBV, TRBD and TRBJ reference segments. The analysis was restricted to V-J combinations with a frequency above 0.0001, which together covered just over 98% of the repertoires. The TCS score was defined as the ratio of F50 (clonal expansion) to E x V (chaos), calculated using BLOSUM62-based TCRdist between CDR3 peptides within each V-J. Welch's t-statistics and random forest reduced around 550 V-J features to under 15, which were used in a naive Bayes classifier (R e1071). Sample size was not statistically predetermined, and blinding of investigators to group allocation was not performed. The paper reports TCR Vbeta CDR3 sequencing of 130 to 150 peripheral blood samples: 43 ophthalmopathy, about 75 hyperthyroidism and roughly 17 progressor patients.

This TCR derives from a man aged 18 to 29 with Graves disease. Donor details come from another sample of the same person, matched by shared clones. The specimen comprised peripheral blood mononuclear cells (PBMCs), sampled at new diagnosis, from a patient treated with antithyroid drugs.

The nucleotide sequence is given as TGCGCCAGCAGCCAAGACGCCTCGACAATTAGCAATCAGCCCCAGCATTTT. This encodes CASSQDASTISNQPQHF. The chain links TRBV4-1 with TRBJ1-5; no D gene can be assigned with confidence. The CDR3 has 17 amino acids, counting the end cysteine and phenylalanine. Only the CDR3 DNA is retained, 51 bases long and in frame from the first base. Trimming removed 0 bases from V and 0 bases from J, leaving 12 bases between the germline ends. For CDR1 and CDR2, the germline V gene lists MGHRA and YSYEKL.